Listed below are T cell receptor beta chains from one sample, sequenced in a study of blood T cell repertoires in COVID-19. Sequencing used immunoSEQ multiplex PCR; TCRdb keeps in-frame clones, though not all of them. The table has 210,000 or so clones, less than 85% seen once. Sequencing was carried out using peripheral blood. All receptors come from a man aged 45-65 years who had recovered from COVID-19. The CDR3 runs from the conserved cysteine through the conserved F or W. Each record gives: J gene, clone size, V gene, D gene, CDR3 protein, CDR3 DNA. The D gene is left open where the match is weak. A clone size is listed for some rows: how often the clone was seen (once, few, many), or a class if it is expanded.

j_gene: TRBJ2-1
abundance: NA
v_gene: TRBV4-1
d_gene: TRBD2
CDR3aa: CASSQVVWREVGYNEQFF
CDR3nt: TGCGCCAGCAGCCAAGTCGTGTGGCGGGAGGTGGGCTACAATGAGCAGTTCTTC

j_gene: TRBJ1-4
abundance: NA
v_gene: TRBV19
d_gene: NA
CDR3aa: CASSSRVEVEKLFF
CDR3nt: TGTGCCAGTAGTTCCAGGGTTGAGGTGGAAAAACTGTTTTTT

j_gene: TRBJ2-7
abundance: once
v_gene: TRBV5-1
d_gene: TRBD2
CDR3aa: CASSPLAGTPSYEQYF
CDR3nt: TGCGCCAGCAGCCCACTAGCGGGCACCCCCTCCTACGAGCAGTACTTC

j_gene: TRBJ1-2
abundance: NA
v_gene: TRBV19
d_gene: TRBD1
CDR3aa: CASRGQGRNYGYTF
CDR3nt: TGTGCCAGCCGGGGACAGGGACGAAACTATGGCTACACCTTC

j_gene: TRBJ2-5
abundance: once
v_gene: TRBV4-1
d_gene: NA
CDR3aa: CASSQDPAGGETQYF
CDR3nt: TGCGCCAGCAGCCAAGATCCGGCTGGAGGAGAGACCCAGTACTTC

j_gene: TRBJ2-2
abundance: NA
v_gene: TRBV10-3
d_gene: NA
CDR3aa: CAIRESSSGELFF
CDR3nt: TGTGCCATCAGGGAGAGCTCGTCCGGGGAGCTGTTTTTT

j_gene: TRBJ1-6
abundance: NA
v_gene: TRBV3-1/TRBV3-2
d_gene: NA
CDR3aa: CASSQDSGRPLHF
CDR3nt: TGTGCCAGCAGCCAAGACAGTGGCCGCCCCCTCCACTTT

j_gene: TRBJ2-2
abundance: NA
v_gene: TRBV5-1
d_gene: TRBD1
CDR3aa: CASRLGTGGGTGELFF
CDR3nt: TGCGCCAGCAGACTTGGGACAGGGGGCGGGACCGGGGAGCTGTTTTTT

j_gene: TRBJ2-5
abundance: NA
v_gene: TRBV2
d_gene: NA
CDR3aa: CASSAEETQYF
CDR3nt: TGTGCCAGCAGTGCCGAAGAGACCCAGTACTTC

j_gene: TRBJ1-2
abundance: NA
v_gene: TRBV19
d_gene: NA
CDR3aa: CASSDTLWAGYTF
CDR3nt: TGTGCCAGTAGTGACACCTTATGGGCTGGCTACACCTTC